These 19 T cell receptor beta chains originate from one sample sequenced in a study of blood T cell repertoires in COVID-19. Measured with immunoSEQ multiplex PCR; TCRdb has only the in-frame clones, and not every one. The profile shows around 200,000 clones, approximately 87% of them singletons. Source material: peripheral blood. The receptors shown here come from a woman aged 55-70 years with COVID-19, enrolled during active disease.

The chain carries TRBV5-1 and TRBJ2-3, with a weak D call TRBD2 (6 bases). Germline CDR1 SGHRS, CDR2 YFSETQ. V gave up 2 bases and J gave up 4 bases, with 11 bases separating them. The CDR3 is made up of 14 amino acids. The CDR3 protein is CASSFAGGSDTQYF. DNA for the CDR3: TGCGCCAGCAGCTTCGCTGGGGGGTCAGATACGCAGTATTTT.

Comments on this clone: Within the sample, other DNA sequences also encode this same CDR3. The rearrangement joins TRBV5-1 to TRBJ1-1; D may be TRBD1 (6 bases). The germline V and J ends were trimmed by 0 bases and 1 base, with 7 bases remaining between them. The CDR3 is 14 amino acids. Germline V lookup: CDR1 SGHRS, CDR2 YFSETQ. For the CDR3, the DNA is TGCGCCAGCAGCTTGGGGACAGCGAACACTGAAGCTTTCTTT. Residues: CASSLGTANTEAFF. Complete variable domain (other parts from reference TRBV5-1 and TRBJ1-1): KAGVTQTPRYLIKTRGQQVTLSCSPISGHRSVSWYQQTPGQGLQFLFEYFSETQRNKGNFPGRFSGRQFSNSRSEMNVSTLELGDSALYLCASSLGTANTEAFFGQGTRLTVV.

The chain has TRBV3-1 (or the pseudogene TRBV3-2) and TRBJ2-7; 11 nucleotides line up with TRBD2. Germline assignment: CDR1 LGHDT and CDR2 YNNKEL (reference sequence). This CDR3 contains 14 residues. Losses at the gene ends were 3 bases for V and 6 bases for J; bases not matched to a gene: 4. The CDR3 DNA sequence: TGTGCCAGCAGCCAGGGACTAGCGGTTGGCGAGCAGTACTTC. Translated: CASSQGLAVGEQYF.

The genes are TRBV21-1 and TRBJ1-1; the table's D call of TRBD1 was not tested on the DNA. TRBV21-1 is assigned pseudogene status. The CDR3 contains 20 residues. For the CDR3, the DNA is TGTGCCAGCAGCTCGAGGGGGCAGGGAACACTTATAAAAATGAACACTGAAGCTTTCTTT. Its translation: CASSSRGQGTLIKMNTEAFF.

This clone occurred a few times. DNA for the CDR3: TGTGCCAGCAGCTTATCCCCAGGGACAGCGAACACTGAAGCTTTCTTT. As protein: CASSLSPGTANTEAFF. The chain carries TRBV7-3 and TRBJ1-1, with 7 positions matching TRBD1. Losses at the gene ends were 2 bases for V and 1 base for J; bases not matched to a gene: 7. This CDR3 contains 16 residues. The germline V gene encodes CDR1 SGHTA and CDR2 FQGTGA. Using reference TRBV7-3 and TRBJ1-1 for the parts outside the CDR3, the full variable domain is GAGVSQTPSNKVTEKGKYVELRCDPISGHTALYWYRQSLGQGPEFLIYFQGTGAADDSGLPNDRFFAVRPEGSVSTLKIQRTERGDSAVYLCASSLSPGTANTEAFFGQGTRLTVV.

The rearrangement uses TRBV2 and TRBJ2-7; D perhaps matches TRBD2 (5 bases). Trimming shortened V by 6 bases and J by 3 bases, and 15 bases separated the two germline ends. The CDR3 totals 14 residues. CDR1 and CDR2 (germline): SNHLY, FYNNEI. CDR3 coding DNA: TGTGCCAGCAGAAGAGACTGGGCGGGCTACGAGCAGTACTTC. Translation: CASRRDWAGYEQYF.

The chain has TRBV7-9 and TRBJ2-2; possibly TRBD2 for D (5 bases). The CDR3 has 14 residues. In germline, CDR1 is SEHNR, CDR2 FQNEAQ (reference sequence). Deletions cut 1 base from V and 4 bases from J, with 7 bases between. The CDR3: CASSLGGPTGELFF. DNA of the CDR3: TGTGCCAGCAGCTTAGGCGGGCCCACCGGGGAGCTGTTTTTT.

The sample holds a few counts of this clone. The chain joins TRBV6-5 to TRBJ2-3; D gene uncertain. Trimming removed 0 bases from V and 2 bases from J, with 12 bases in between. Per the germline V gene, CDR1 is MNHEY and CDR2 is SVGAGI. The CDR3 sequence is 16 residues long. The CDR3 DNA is TGTGCCAGCAGTTACTCGCGAGCCCACTCCACAGATACGCAGTATTTT. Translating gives CASSYSRAHSTDTQYF.

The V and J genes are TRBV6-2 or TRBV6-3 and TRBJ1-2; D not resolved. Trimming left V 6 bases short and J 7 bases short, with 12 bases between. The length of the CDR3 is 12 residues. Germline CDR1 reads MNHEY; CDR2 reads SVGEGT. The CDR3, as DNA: TGTGCCAGCAGCCAGGTAGCGGCTGGCTACACCTTC. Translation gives CASSQVAAGYTF.

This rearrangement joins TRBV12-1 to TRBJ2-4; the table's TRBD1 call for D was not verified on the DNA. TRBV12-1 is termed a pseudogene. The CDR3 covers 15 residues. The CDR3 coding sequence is TGTGCCAGCAGCTTTGCTGGGACAGGCAAAAACATTCAGTACTTC. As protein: CASSFAGTGKNIQYF.

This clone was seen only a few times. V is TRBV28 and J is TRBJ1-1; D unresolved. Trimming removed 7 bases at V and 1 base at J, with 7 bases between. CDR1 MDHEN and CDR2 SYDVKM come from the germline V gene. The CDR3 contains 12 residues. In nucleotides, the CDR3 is TGTGCCAGCATCGCAGGGAACACTGAAGCTTTCTTT. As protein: CASIAGNTEAFF. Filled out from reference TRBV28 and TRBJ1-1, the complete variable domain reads DVKVTQSSRYLVKRTGEKVFLECVQDMDHENMFWYRQDPGLGLRLIYFSYDVKMKEKGDIPEGYSVSREKKERFSLILESASTNQTSMYLCASIAGNTEAFFGQGTRLTVV.

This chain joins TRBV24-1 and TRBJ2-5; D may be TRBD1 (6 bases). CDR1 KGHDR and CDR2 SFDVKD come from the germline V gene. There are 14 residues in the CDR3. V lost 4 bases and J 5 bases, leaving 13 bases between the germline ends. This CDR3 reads CATSDPGRGETQYF. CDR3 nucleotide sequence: TGTGCCACCAGTGACCCAGGCAGGGGTGAGACCCAGTACTTC.

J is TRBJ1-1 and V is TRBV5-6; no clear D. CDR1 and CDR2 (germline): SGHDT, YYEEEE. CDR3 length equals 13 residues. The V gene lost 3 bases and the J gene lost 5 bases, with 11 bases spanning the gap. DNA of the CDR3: TGTGCCAGCAGCTCCGGGAGGGCGACTGAAGCTTTCTTT. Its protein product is CASSSGRATEAFF.

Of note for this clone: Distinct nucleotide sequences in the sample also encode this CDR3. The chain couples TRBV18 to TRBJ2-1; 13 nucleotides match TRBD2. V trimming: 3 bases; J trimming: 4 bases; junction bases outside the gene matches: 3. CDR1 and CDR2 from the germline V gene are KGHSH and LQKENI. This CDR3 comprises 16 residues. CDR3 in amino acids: CASSPRLAGGYNEQFF. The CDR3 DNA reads TGTGCCAGCTCACCCCGACTAGCGGGAGGATACAATGAGCAGTTCTTC.

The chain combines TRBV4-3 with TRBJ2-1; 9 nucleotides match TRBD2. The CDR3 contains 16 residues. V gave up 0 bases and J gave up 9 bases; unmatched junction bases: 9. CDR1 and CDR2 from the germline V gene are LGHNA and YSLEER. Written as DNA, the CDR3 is TGCGCCAGCAGCCAAGATGAGGTAGCGGGAGAGTTTGAGCAGTTCTTC. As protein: CASSQDEVAGEFEQFF.

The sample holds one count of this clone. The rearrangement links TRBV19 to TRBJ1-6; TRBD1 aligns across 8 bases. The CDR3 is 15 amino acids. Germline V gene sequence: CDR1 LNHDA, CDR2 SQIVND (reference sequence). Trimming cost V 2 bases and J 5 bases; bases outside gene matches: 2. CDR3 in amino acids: CASSIQGAHNSPLHF. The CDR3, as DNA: TGTGCCAGTAGTATACAGGGGGCGCATAATTCACCCCTCCACTTT. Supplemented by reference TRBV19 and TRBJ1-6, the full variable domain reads DGGITQSPKYLFRKEGQNVTLSCEQNLNHDAMYWYRQDPGQGLRLIYYSQIVNDFQKGDIAEGYSVSREKKESFPLTVTSAQKNPTAFYLCASSIQGAHNSPLHFGNGTRLTVT.

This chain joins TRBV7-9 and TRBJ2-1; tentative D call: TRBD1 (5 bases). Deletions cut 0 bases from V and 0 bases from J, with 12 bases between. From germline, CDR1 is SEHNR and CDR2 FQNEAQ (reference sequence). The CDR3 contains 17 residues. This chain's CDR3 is CASSLAQGPSSYNEQFF. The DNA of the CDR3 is TGTGCCAGCAGCTTAGCGCAGGGCCCCAGCTCCTACAATGAGCAGTTCTTC. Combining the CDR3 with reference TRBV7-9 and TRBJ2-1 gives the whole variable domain DTGVSQNPRHKITKRGQNVTFRCDPISEHNRLYWYRQTLGQGPEFLTYFQNEAQLEKSRLLSDRFSAERPKGSFSTLEIQRTEQGDSAMYLCASSLAQGPSSYNEQFFGPGTRLTVL.

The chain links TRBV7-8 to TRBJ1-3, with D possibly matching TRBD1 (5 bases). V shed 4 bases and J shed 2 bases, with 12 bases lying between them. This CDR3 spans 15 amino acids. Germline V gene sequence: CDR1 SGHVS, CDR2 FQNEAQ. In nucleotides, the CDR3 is TGTGCCAGCAGCTACAAGACAGTCCCTGGAAACACCATATATTTT. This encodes CASSYKTVPGNTIYF.

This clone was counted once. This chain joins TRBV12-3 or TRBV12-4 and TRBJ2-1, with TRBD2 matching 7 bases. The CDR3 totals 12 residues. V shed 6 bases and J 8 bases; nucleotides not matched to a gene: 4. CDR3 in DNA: TGTGCCAGCAGCCCCCGGGGGGATGAGCAGTTCTTC. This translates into CASSPRGDEQFF.